What follows are 25 T cell receptor beta chains derived from one specimen sequenced in a study of breast tumors, draining lymph nodes, adjacent tissues. TCRdb re-analysed the multiplex PCR reads in MiXCR, keeping a single row per CDR3 protein. The sample carries 250,000 or so distinct CDR3 sequences, 30% recorded once. Samples came from axillary lymph nodes draining the breast cancer. The sample taken for sequencing was axillary lymph node tissue. These receptors all come from a female donor with breast cancer. Some clones in this sample may be carry-over from other donors' samples.

As to this clonotype: In this CDR3 the conserved last residue, phenylalanine or tryptophan, is missing, so a read error is likely. The chain carries TRBV5-1 and TRBJ2-3, with no clear D. CDR1 and CDR2 from the germline V gene are SGHRS and YFSETQ. V lost 5 bases to trimming and J lost 10 bases, with 17 bases between them. The CDR3 runs to 13 residues. DNA of the CDR3: TGCGCCAGCAGGTTGTCCGACACAGTTCCGCAGTATCTT. This sequence encodes CASRLSDTVPQYL.

This clonotype was counted at least ten times. CDR3 nucleotide sequence: TGCGCCAGCAGCCTCCAAGTGGGAGCGGCAGGGACCCAGTACTTC. The encoded protein is CASSLQVGAAGTQYF. V usage is TRBV4-3 and J usage is TRBJ2-5, with D perhaps TRBD2 (5 bases). The V end was cut by 4 bases, the J end by 7 bases, with 19 bases between. CDR1 LGHNA and CDR2 YSLEER come from the germline V gene. This CDR3 is 15 amino acids long.

This clonotype was seen more than once but under ten times. Since the CDR3 does not end with the conserved phenylalanine or tryptophan, this likely comes from a read error. This chain links TRBV19 with TRBJ2-3, with D maybe TRBD1 (6 bases). This CDR3 is built from 16 residues. V lost 6 bases to trimming and J lost 4 bases, with 20 bases between them. Germline assignment: CDR1 LNHDA and CDR2 SQIVND (reference sequence). The CDR3 region is CASSAGWTDRADTQYL. The CDR3, as DNA: TGTGCCAGTAGCGCCGGATGGACAGATCGTGCAGATACGCAGTATCTT.

Points on this clonotype: This sequence may be a read error, since a much larger clone differs from it by one base. This CDR3 is missing its conserved last phenylalanine or tryptophan, likely due to a read error. No DNA is shown, since the ends of the CDR3 on it are uncertain; the CDR3 is the one TCRdb lists. This chain joins TRBV24-1 and TRBJ1-4; the D call TRBD1 from the table was never checked on the DNA. Germline assignment: CDR1 KGHDR and CDR2 SFDVKD. The CDR3 is 14 amino acids in total, end residues counted. CDR3 in amino acids: CATSIRTGNEKLVS.

This clonotype appeared many times. The V and J genes are TRBV25-1 and TRBJ2-7, with TRBD2 matching over 8 bases. The V gene end was trimmed by 4 bases and the J gene end by 4 bases; junction bases not matched to a gene: 9. Germline assignment: CDR1 MGHDK and CDR2 SYGVNS. The CDR3 covers 15 residues. CDR3 nucleotide sequence: TGTGCCAGCAGTGCCCCAGCGGGGGAGGGTTACGAGCAGTACTTC. Amino acids: CASSAPAGEGYEQYF.

The chain employs TRBV11-2 and TRBJ1-4, with D unresolved. V was clipped by 4 bases and J by 5 bases, with 8 bases between them. The CDR3 is 13 residues long. The germline gives CDR1 SGHAT, CDR2 FQNNGV. CDR3 coding DNA: TGTGCCAGCAGCTCCAGGCTGAATGAAAAACTGTTTTTT. This codes for CASSSRLNEKLFF.

In this sample, this clonotype turned up a few times. A much larger clonotype is one base distant, so this may be a read error. The genes are TRBV20-1 and TRBJ2-5; D is perhaps TRBD2 (6 bases). There are 14 residues in the CDR3. Trimming left V 2 bases short and J 7 bases short, with 17 bases between. Germline assignment: CDR1 DFQATT and CDR2 SNEGSKA (reference sequence). CDR3 region: CSARTRGGSTTQYF. DNA of the CDR3: TGCAGTGCTAGAACTAGAGGAGGGTCGACGACCCAGTACTTC.

This clonotype was picked up many times. The chain links TRBV5-6 to TRBJ1-6; TRBD1 is a possible D gene (5 bases). Deletions cut 5 bases from V and 4 bases from J, with 13 bases between. The CDR3 covers 15 residues. From germline, CDR1 is SGHDT and CDR2 YYEEEE. The CDR3 here is CASRTRDGYNSPLHF. The CDR3 DNA reads TGTGCCAGCAGGACCCGGGACGGTTATAATTCACCCCTCCACTTT.

CDR3 DNA: TGTGCCAGCAGTGAGACAGCGGGGGACACAGATACGCAGTATTTT. As protein: CASSETAGDTDTQYF. V and J are TRBV25-1 and TRBJ2-3; 8 bases map to TRBD2. Trimming took 3 bases from V and 2 from J; bases not matched to a gene: 4. Germline values: CDR1 MGHDK, CDR2 SYGVNS. The CDR3 runs to 15 residues.

This clonotype has a count of ten or more. V and J are TRBV10-3 and TRBJ2-7; 11 bases match TRBD2. Germline V lookup: CDR1 ENHRY, CDR2 SYGVKD. CDR3 size: 15 residues. V gave up 0 bases and J gave up 7 bases; unmatched junction bases: 5. Here the CDR3 reads CAISESGLAGGEQYF. The CDR3 DNA is TGTGCCATCAGTGAGTCTGGCCTAGCGGGAGGTGAGCAGTACTTC.

The gene calls are TRBV7-9 and TRBJ1-1; D not certain. Trimming removed 5 bases from V and 1 base from J, with 17 bases in between. From germline, CDR1 is SEHNR and CDR2 FQNEAQ (reference sequence). The CDR3 contains 16 residues. CDR3 sequence: CASSPFPRARNTEAFF. CDR3 DNA sequence: TGTGCCAGCAGCCCGTTTCCCCGGGCCAGGAACACTGAAGCTTTCTTT.

In this sample, this clonotype turned up many times. V gene TRBV11-1 combines with J gene TRBJ2-5; D is ambiguous. Germline V lookup: CDR1 SGHAT, CDR2 FQDESV (reference sequence). V was clipped by 4 bases and J by 2 bases, with 17 bases between them. The CDR3 length is 16 residues. CDR3 DNA sequence: TGTGCCAGCAGCTCCCGCGGTCAACGGTTTCAAGAGACCCAGTACTTC. This gives the protein CASSSRGQRFQETQYF.

This chain joins TRBV7-6 and TRBJ2-7; a possible D gene is TRBD2 (5 bases). Looked up from germline, CDR1 is SGHVS and CDR2 is FNYEAQ. Between the trimmed V and J ends, which lost 5 bases and 3 bases, there was a span of 14 bases. This CDR3 region has 14 residues. The CDR3 here is CASSLGGRNYEQYF. The CDR3, as DNA: TGTGCCAGCAGCCTAGGTGGGAGAAACTACGAGCAGTACTTC.

The chain couples TRBV9 to TRBJ1-1; D call uncertain. The CDR3 is 14 amino acids. Trimming left V 0 bases short and J 2 bases short, with 8 bases between. CDR1 and CDR2 from the germline V gene are SGDLS and YYNGEE. The CDR3 sequence: CASSVGPPNTEAFF. The DNA for the CDR3 is TGTGCCAGCAGCGTAGGCCCCCCAAACACTGAAGCTTTCTTT.

Points on this clonotype: A much larger clone lies a single base off, so this may be a read error. The CDR3 DNA sequence: TGTGCCAGCAGTTTCAGGAGAGGAAGCACCATATATTTT. Translation gives CASSFRRGSTIYF. The rearrangement uses TRBV6-5 and TRBJ1-3; no clear D gene. This CDR3 is built from 13 residues. The germline V gene has CDR1 MNHEY and CDR2 SVGAGI.

This clonotype was counted many times. The V and J genes are TRBV2 and TRBJ2-3, with 12 positions matching TRBD2. The trim removed 6 bases at V and 0 bases at J, leaving 7 bases unmatched. The CDR3 covers 17 residues. The germline gives CDR1 SNHLY, CDR2 FYNNEI. CDR3 in DNA: TGTGCCAGCAGAGTCCGGGGGACTAGCGGGAGCACAGATACGCAGTATTTT. Translated, it gives CASRVRGTSGSTDTQYF.

The sample holds a few counts of this clonotype. A much larger clone differs from this one at a single base, so this may be a read error. The V call is TRBV7-7, the J call TRBJ2-5; D perhaps matches TRBD2 (5 bases). Germline CDR1 is SSHAT and CDR2 is FNYEAQ (reference sequence). CDR3 length: 14 residues. The CDR3 reads CASSSGLGQEAQYF. As DNA, the CDR3 is TGTGCTAGCAGTTCCGGACTGGGTCAAGAGGCCCAGTACTTC.

V and J are TRBV6-6 and TRBJ2-7; TRBD2 agrees at 10 bases. This CDR3 is built from 18 residues. The germline V gene encodes CDR1 MNHNY and CDR2 SVGAGI (reference sequence). V was pared by 5 bases and J by 1 base, with 14 bases of the junction left unmatched. The CDR3 DNA is TGTGCCAGCAGTAAGGGACTAGCGAGAGCCACCCAGTCCTACGAGCAGTACTTC. Protein: CASSKGLARATQSYEQYF.

The chain carries TRBV3-2 and TRBJ2-3. TRBV3-2 is a pseudogene. The CDR3 is 14 residues long. CDR3 DNA: TGTGCCAGCAGCCAAACAATAATCACAGATACGCAGTATTTT. As protein: CASSQTIITDTQYF.

The sample holds many counts of this clonotype. The rearrangement joins TRBV7-3 to TRBJ2-2, with D possibly matching TRBD2 (5 bases). In germline, CDR1 is SGHTA, CDR2 FQGTGA. Trimming took 5 bases from V and 2 from J, leaving 15 bases between them. This CDR3 is built from 16 residues. As DNA, the CDR3 is TGTGCCAGCAGCCTCCGGACTCGACCAAACACCGGGGAGCTGTTTTTT. Translated: CASSLRTRPNTGELFF.

The chain joins TRBV4-1 to TRBJ2-1; possible D gene TRBD2, 6 bases. The CDR3 consists of 17 residues. Germline-derived CDR1 and CDR2 are MGHRA and YSYEKL. Between the trimmed V and J ends, which lost 1 base and 5 bases, there was a span of 18 bases. CDR3 DNA sequence: TGCGCCAGCAGCCAAGCCCCCTCAGTTAGCGGACACAATGAGCAGTTCTTC. Protein product: CASSQAPSVSGHNEQFF.

Details on this clonotype: A read error may explain this, as a much larger clone is one base away. This sequence joins TRBV5-5 and TRBJ2-1; 7 positions match TRBD1. The CDR3 is 12 residues long. CDR1 SGHKS and CDR2 YYEKEE come from the germline V gene (reference sequence). This chain's CDR3 is CASGLQGNEQFF. CDR3 DNA sequence: TGTGCCAGCGGCTTACAGGGGAATGAGCAGTTCTTC. Full variable domain (outside the CDR3, taken from reference TRBV5-5 and TRBJ2-1): DAGVTQSPTHLIKTRGQQVTLRCSPISGHKSVSWYQQVLGQGPQFIFQYYEKEERGRGNFPDRFSARQFPNYSSELNVNALLLGDSALYLCASGLQGNEQFFGPGTRLTVL.

This clonotype was found many times. The J gene is TRBJ1-5, the V gene TRBV6-4; 7 bases align to TRBD1. Germline V gene lookup returns CDR1 MRHNA and CDR2 SNTAGT. This CDR3 contains 15 residues. Trimming removed 6 bases from V and 3 bases from J; junction bases left unmatched: 8. CDR3 residues: CASRGGTVNNQPQHF. The CDR3 region has the DNA TGTGCCAGCAGGGGTGGGACAGTCAACAATCAGCCCCAGCATTTT.

This clonotype was observed at least ten times. The rearrangement links TRBV11-2 to TRBJ1-4; D is unclear. This CDR3 region has 14 residues. CDR1 is SGHAT and CDR2 is FQNNGV in the germline V gene. The V and J ends lost 1 base and 0 bases respectively, with 3 bases between them. DNA for the CDR3: TGTGCCAGCAGCTTAGGACCAACTAATGAAAAACTGTTTTTT. Its translation is CASSLGPTNEKLFF. The full variable domain, completed using reference TRBV11-2 and TRBJ1-4, is EAGVAQSPRYKIIEKRQSVAFWCNPISGHATLYWYQQILGQGPKLLIQFQNNGVVDDSQLPKDRFSAERLKGVDSTLKIQPAKLEDSAVYLCASSLGPTNEKLFFGSGTQLSVL.

This clonotype was seen repeatedly, ten times or more. The chain joins TRBV20-1 to TRBJ2-7, with D maybe TRBD1 (6 bases). CDR3 length equals 16 residues. Trimming stripped 0 bases from V and 3 bases from J, with 18 bases between. Per the germline V gene, CDR1 is DFQATT and CDR2 is SNEGSKA (reference sequence). The CDR3 DNA reads as TGCAGTGCTAGAGATTTGGGTGGGACATTGCGCTACGAGCAGTACTTC. Translating it yields CSARDLGGTLRYEQYF.